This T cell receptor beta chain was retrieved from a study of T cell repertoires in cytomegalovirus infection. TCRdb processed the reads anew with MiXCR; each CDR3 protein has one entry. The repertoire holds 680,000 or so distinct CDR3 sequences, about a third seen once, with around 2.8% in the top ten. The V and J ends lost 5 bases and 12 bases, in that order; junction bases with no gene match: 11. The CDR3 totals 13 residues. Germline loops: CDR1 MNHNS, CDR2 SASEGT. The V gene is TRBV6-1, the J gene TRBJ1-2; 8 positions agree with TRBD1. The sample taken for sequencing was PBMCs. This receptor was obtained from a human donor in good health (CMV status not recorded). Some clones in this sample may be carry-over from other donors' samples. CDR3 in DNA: TGTGCCAGCAGTCCCGGACAGGGTAGAGGCCACACCTTC. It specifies CASSPGQGRGHTF.